This T cell receptor beta chain came from a study of cytomegalovirus exposure and HLA in healthy donors. PCR involved 60 Vbeta and 13 Jbeta primers. Sequencing was performed with immunoSEQ multiplex PCR; in TCRdb, only in-frame clones are kept and a portion is missing. The specimen's table records approximately 45,000 clones. Germline CDR1 and CDR2: SGHRS and YFSETQ. Trimming at V came to 4 bases and at J to 1 base, leaving 4 bases not matched to a gene. This CDR3 comprises 16 residues. There were likely unrecorded immune exposures, though donors were nominally healthy when sampled. Sequenced: PBMCs. The sequence derives from a male donor in good health and CMV-seronegative. The chain uses TRBV5-1 and TRBJ2-2; 10 bases align to TRBD2. In DNA form, the CDR3 reads TGCGCCAGCAGCCTACTAGCGGGAAGGAACACCGGGGAGCTGTTTTTT. This codes for CASSLLAGRNTGELFF.